This entry features one T cell receptor beta chain sequence. What it binds is not known. Autopsy tissues included GI tract, liver, skin and lymphoid organs. This sample stems from a study of tissue T cells after allogeneic stem cell transplantation. TCRdb's copy holds only in-frame clones and misses some; the assay was immunoSEQ multiplex PCR. The sample holds 600 to 800 clones; under 85% are singletons and the top ten take around 23%. Germline V CDR1 and CDR2: SGHRS, YFSETQ. Losses at the gene ends were 4 bases for V and 2 bases for J; bases not matched to a gene: 8. CDR3 length: 15 amino acids. The study's findings and limits: Shared clones across patients were few; motif clustering revealed tissue-specific shared signatures.

The chain employs TRBV5-1 and TRBJ2-5, with 7 bases matching TRBD2. The clonotype comes from a female patient aged 18-49 years with steroid-refractory graft-versus-host disease after an allogeneic stem cell transplant. Among the T cells, some may be from the graft donor. Sequenced material: mid-colon tissue, taken at autopsy. The CDR3 sequence: CASSRGQRGQETQYF. The CDR3 DNA is TGCGCCAGCAGCAGGGGCCAGCGGGGTCAAGAGACCCAGTACTTC.